The 13 T cell receptor beta chains in this list originate from one sample, sequenced in a study of beta chain features in type 1 diabetes. Since all of the isolated RNA was reverse transcribed, expressed TCRB transcripts were what got sequenced. Assay: immunoSEQ multiplex PCR; the TCRdb copy retains only in-frame clones and omits some. The repertoire holds around 400,000 clones, with roughly 13% as singletons. The sequencing sample was made of naive CD4+ T cells from blood. All receptors come from a man younger than 35 in good health.

The sample holds a few counts of this clone. V is TRBV5-1 and J is TRBJ1-3; weak D call: TRBD1 (6 bases). CDR1 and CDR2 (germline): SGHRS, YFSETQ. CDR3 length: 16 amino acids. V was trimmed by 0 bases and J by 4 bases, leaving 14 bases between them. CDR3 DNA sequence: TGCGCCAGCAGCTTGGATGTGGGGGGGCGCGGAAACACCATATATTTT. Translated: CASSLDVGGRGNTIYF.

The chain is built from TRBV15 and TRBJ2-3, with 9 bases aligning to TRBD2. The CDR3 extends over 17 amino acids. The V gene end was trimmed by 2 bases and the J gene end by 1 base; junction bases not matched to a gene: 7. Germline V CDR1 and CDR2: LNHNV, YYDKDF (reference sequence). The CDR3 region is CATSRWAGGRGTDTQYF. The CDR3, as DNA: TGTGCCACCAGCAGATGGGCGGGGGGGCGCGGCACAGATACGCAGTATTTT.

The CDR3 reads CASSLGGGSVYNEQFF. In DNA form, the CDR3 reads TGTGCCAGCAGCTTGGGAGGCGGGAGTGTCTACAATGAGCAGTTCTTC. The chain carries TRBV5-4 and TRBJ2-1, with TRBD2 matching over 7 bases. Germline CDR1 reads SGHNT; CDR2 reads YYREEE (reference sequence). The CDR3 runs to 16 residues. Losses at the gene ends were 0 bases for V and 3 bases for J; bases not matched to a gene: 6.

This clone was detected a few times. This chain uses TRBV29-1 with TRBJ1-2; D uncertain. Per the germline V gene, CDR1 is SQVTM and CDR2 is ANQGSEA. V was trimmed by 6 bases and J by 0 bases, leaving 11 bases between them. The CDR3 is made up of 13 amino acids. The CDR3 loop is CSVGRGPNYGYTF. CDR3 bases: TGCAGCGTCGGTAGAGGGCCTAACTATGGCTACACCTTC.

This clone was detected a few times. The chain links TRBV2 to TRBJ1-2; TRBD1 matches 7 bases. CDR1 is SNHLY and CDR2 is FYNNEI in the germline V gene. Trimming at V came to 0 bases and at J to 5 bases, leaving 3 bases not matched to a gene. The CDR3 runs to 14 residues. CDR3 protein: CASSEAPQGYGYTF. DNA for the CDR3: TGTGCCAGCAGTGAAGCTCCACAGGGGTATGGCTACACCTTC.

The chain employs TRBV7-6 and TRBJ2-7, with D possibly matching TRBD1 (6 bases). This CDR3 is built from 17 residues. Deletions cut 3 bases from V and 3 bases from J, with 21 bases between. The V gene's germline CDR1 is SGHVS and CDR2 FNYEAQ. The CDR3 is CASSFHLNRAGDYEQYF. The CDR3 bases are TGTGCCAGCAGCTTCCATCTTAACAGGGCCGGGGACTACGAGCAGTACTTC.

Here the CDR3 DNA reads TGTGCCAGCAGTGGATCACAGGGGGTATTGAGGTACACCTTC. It is translated as CASSGSQGVLRYTF. V gene TRBV25-1 combines with J gene TRBJ1-2, with 8 bases identical to TRBD1. Germline V gene sequence: CDR1 MGHDK, CDR2 SYGVNS. The CDR3 covers 14 residues. V lost 4 bases and J lost 11; bases outside the gene matches: 12.

This clone turned up a few times. The chain couples TRBV5-4 to TRBJ1-2; no clear D. Germline V gene lookup returns CDR1 SGHNT and CDR2 YYREEE (reference sequence). V gave up 3 bases and J gave up 1 base, with 13 bases separating them. The CDR3 has 15 residues. The DNA for the CDR3 is TGTGCCAGCAGCTGGGAGGTGACCCATAACTATGGCTACACCTTC. It is translated as CASSWEVTHNYGYTF.

There are a few counts of this clone. This rearrangement joins TRBV15 to TRBJ2-6; D may be TRBD2 (6 bases). Germline V gene lookup returns CDR1 LNHNV and CDR2 YYDKDF (reference sequence). Trimming pared 5 bases from V and 0 bases from J, leaving 14 bases between. CDR3 length: 17 residues. CDR3 loop: CATSRRDGYSGANVLTF. Here the CDR3 DNA reads TGTGCCACCAGCCGGCGGGACGGTTACTCTGGGGCCAACGTCCTGACTTTC.

This clone has just a few counts. This chain connects TRBV13 to TRBJ2-1; 7 bases line up with TRBD1. V was clipped by 5 bases and J by 2 bases; unmatched bases: 15. In germline, CDR1 is PRHDT, CDR2 FYEKMQ (reference sequence). The CDR3 runs 18 residues. CDR3 DNA sequence: TGTGCCAGCAGCCTCTGGGACAGCCAAACCTTTACCTACAATGAGCAGTTCTTC. Its translation is CASSLWDSQTFTYNEQFF.

The table lists this clone with a few counts. This specimen includes other DNA sequences encoding the same CDR3. The chain joins TRBV7-2 to TRBJ1-1; a weak D match, TRBD1 (5 bases). This CDR3 region has 14 residues. Germline CDR1 is SGHTA and CDR2 is FQGNSA. Trimming stripped 2 bases from V and 0 bases from J, with 7 bases between. The CDR3 DNA sequence: TGTGCCAGCAGCTTACAGGGTTTGAACACTGAAGCTTTCTTT. Its translation is CASSLQGLNTEAFF.

This clone has just a few counts. The genes are TRBV7-9 and TRBJ2-3; 10 positions match TRBD2. J gave up 1 base and V 3 bases, and 4 bases lay outside the gene matches. The CDR3 consists of 16 residues. Germline lookup yields CDR1 SEHNR and CDR2 FQNEAQ (reference sequence). CDR3 loop: CASSFSTSGGTDTQYF. The CDR3 nucleotides read TGTGCCAGCAGCTTTTCTACTAGCGGGGGCACAGATACGCAGTATTTT. The whole variable domain, filled in from reference TRBV7-9 and TRBJ2-3, reads DTGVSQNPRHKITKRGQNVTFRCDPISEHNRLYWYRQTLGQGPEFLTYFQNEAQLEKSRLLSDRFSAERPKGSFSTLEIQRTEQGDSAMYLCASSFSTSGGTDTQYFGPGTRLTVL.

This clone was seen only a few times. The rearrangement links TRBV4-3 to TRBJ2-1, with 13 bases matching TRBD2. The V segment lost 6 bases and the J segment 5 bases; nucleotides outside the gene matches: 4. There are 15 residues in the CDR3. Germline V CDR1 and CDR2: LGHNA, YSLEER. CDR3 protein: CASSQLAGGHNEQFF. The CDR3 region has the DNA TGCGCCAGCAGTCAACTAGCGGGGGGGCACAATGAGCAGTTCTTC.